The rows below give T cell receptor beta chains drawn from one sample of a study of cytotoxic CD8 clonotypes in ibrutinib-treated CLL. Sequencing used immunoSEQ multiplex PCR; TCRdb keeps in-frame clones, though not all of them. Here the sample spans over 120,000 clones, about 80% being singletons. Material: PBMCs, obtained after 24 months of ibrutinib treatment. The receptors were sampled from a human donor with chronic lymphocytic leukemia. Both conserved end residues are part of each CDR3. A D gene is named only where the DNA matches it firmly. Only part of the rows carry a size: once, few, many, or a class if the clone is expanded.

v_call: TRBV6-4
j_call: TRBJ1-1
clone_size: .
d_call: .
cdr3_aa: CASSDSDSMNTEAFF
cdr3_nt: TGTGCCAGCAGTGACTCGGACAGCATGAACACTGAAGCTTTCTTT

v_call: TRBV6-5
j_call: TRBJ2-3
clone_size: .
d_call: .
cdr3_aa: CASRPTTGRTDTQYF
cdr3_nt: TGTGCCAGCAGGCCAACGACAGGGAGGACAGATACGCAGTATTTT

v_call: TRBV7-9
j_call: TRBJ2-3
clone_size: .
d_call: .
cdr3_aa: CASTPTRADTQYF
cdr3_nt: TGTGCCAGCACCCCTACTAGGGCAGATACGCAGTATTTT

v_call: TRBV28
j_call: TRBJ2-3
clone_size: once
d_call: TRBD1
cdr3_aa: CASSLGQGADTQYF
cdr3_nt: TGTGCCAGCAGTTTGGGGCAGGGGGCAGATACGCAGTATTTT

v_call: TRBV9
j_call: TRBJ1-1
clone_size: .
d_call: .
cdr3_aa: CASSDPLGQTNTEAFF
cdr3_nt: TGTGCCAGCAGCGACCCCCTCGGGCAGACGAACACTGAAGCTTTCTTT

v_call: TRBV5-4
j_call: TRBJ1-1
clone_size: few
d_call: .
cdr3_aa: CASSSLRQGWTEAFF
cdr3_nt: TGTGCCAGCAGCTCTCTACGTCAGGGGTGGACTGAAGCTTTCTTT

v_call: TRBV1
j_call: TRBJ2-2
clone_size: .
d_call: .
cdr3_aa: CTSSQARDTGELFF
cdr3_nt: TGCACCAGCAGCCAGGCCCGGGACACCGGGGAGCTGTTTTTT

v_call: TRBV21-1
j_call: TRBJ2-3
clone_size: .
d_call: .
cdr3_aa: CASSPLGPNTDTQYF
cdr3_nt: TGTGCCAGCAGCCCCCTGGGGCCTAACACAGATACGCAGTATTTT

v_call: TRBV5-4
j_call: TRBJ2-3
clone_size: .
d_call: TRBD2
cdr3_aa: CASSLWLAGGLDTQYF
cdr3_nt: TGTGCCAGCAGCTTGTGGCTAGCGGGAGGGTTAGATACGCAGTATTTT

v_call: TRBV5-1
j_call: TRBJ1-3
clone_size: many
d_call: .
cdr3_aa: CASSLGGGAPSGNTIYF
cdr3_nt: TGCGCCAGCAGCTTAGGGGGGGGCGCCCCCTCTGGAAACACCATATATTTT

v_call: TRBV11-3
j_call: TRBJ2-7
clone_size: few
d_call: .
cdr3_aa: CASSWGNPYEQYF
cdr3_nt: TGTGCCAGCAGCTGGGGGAATCCATACGAGCAGTACTTC

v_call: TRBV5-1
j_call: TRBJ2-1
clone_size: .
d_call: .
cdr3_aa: CASSFQGGYNEQFF
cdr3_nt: TGCGCCAGCAGCTTCCAGGGCGGCTACAATGAGCAGTTCTTC

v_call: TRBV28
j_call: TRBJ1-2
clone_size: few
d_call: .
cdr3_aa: CASSLQGWSNYGYTF
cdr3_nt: TGTGCCAGCAGTTTACAAGGGTGGTCAAACTATGGCTACACCTTC

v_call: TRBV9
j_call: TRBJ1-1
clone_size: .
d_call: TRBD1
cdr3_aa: CASSVLQGAEAFF
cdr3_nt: TGTGCCAGCAGCGTGTTACAGGGGGCTGAAGCTTTCTTT

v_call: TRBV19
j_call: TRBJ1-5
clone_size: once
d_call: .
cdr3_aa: CASSIRGQGSVIVHF
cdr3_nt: TGTGCCAGTAGTATCCGAGGGCAGGGGAGCGTTATAGTGCATTTT

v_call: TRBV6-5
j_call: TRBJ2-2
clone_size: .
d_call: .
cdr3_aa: CASSYSSGPDTGELFF
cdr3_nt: TGTGCCAGCAGTTACTCTTCGGGGCCAGACACCGGGGAGCTGTTTTTT

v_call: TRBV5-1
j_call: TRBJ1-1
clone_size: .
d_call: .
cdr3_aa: CASSPPGVDTEAFF
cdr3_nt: TGCGCCAGCAGCCCCCCGGGGGTGGACACTGAAGCTTTCTTT

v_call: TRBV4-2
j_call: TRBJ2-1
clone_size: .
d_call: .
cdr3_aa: CASSPDRYNEQFF
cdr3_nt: TGTGCCAGCAGCCCCGACAGATACAATGAGCAGTTCTTC

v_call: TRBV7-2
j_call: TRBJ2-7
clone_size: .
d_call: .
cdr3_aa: CASSLGWSEQYF
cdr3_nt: TGTGCCAGCAGCTTAGGTTGGTCCGAGCAGTACTTC

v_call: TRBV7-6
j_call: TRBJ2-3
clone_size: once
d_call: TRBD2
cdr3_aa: CASSRGGLGTDTQYF
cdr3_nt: TGTGCCAGCAGCCGGGGGGGGTTGGGCACAGATACGCAGTATTTT

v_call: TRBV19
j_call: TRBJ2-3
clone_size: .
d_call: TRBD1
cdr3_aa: CASSIRDRGPGSTDTQYF
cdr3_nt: TGTGCCAGTAGTATCCGGGACAGGGGGCCGGGGAGCACAGATACGCAGTATTTT

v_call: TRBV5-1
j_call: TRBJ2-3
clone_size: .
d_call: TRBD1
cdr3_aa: CASGQGDRVEQYF
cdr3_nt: TGCGCCAGCGGTCAGGGGGACAGGGTTGAGCAGTATTTT

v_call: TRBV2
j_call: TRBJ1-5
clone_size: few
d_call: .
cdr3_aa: CASSGGVNQPQHF
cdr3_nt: TGTGCCAGCAGTGGAGGGGTCAATCAGCCCCAGCATTTT

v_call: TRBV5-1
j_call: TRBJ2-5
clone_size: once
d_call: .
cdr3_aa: CASSLAKTGTRETQYF
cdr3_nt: TGCGCCAGCAGCTTGGCGAAGACCGGGACAAGAGAGACCCAGTACTTC

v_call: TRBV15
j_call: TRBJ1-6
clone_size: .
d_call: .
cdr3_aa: CATRLGGGASSPLHF
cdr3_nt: TGTGCCACCAGGCTGGGTGGGGGGGCGAGCTCACCCCTCCACTTT

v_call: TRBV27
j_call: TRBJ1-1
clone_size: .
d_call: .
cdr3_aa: CASSLSEGTEAFF
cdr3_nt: TGTGCCAGCAGTTTGTCAGAAGGCACTGAAGCTTTCTTT

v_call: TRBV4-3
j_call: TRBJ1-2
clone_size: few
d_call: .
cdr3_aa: CASSQGQNPNYGYTF
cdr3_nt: TGCGCCAGCAGCCAAGGGCAGAATCCCAACTATGGCTACACCTTC

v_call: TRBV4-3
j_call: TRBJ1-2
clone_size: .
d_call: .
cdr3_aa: CASSQDSGSGGYTF
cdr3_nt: TGCGCCAGCAGCCAAGATTCAGGATCGGGAGGCTACACCTTC

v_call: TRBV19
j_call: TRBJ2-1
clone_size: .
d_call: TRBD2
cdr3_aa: CASSPRLAAYHSYNEQFF
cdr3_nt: TGTGCCAGTAGTCCGCGGCTAGCGGCCTACCACTCCTACAATGAGCAGTTCTTC

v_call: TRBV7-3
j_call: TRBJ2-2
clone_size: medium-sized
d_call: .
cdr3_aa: CASSSRRENTGELFF
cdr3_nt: TGTGCCAGCAGCTCCCGACGAGAGAACACCGGGGAGCTGTTTTTT

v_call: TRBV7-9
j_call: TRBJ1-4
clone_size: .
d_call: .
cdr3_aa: CASSPSVNEKLFF
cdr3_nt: TGTGCCAGCAGCCCGAGCGTGAACGAAAAACTGTTTTTT

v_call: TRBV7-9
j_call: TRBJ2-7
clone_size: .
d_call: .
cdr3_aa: CASSPPFRDSLPEQYF
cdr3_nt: TGTGCCAGCAGCCCACCCTTCCGGGACTCGCTCCCCGAGCAGTACTTC

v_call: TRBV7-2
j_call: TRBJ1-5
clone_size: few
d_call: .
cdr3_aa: CASSLSGSQPQHF
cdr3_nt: TGTGCCAGCAGCCTTTCAGGGAGTCAGCCCCAGCATTTT

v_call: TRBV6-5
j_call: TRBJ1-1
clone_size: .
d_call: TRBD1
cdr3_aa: CASGRGGRGTEAFF
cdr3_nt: TGTGCCAGCGGACGAGGGGGCCGGGGCACTGAAGCTTTCTTT

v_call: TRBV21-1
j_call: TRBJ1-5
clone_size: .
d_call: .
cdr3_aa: CASSRGTGGSRKPPGGNQPQHF
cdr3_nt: TGTGCCAGCAGCCGGGGGACAGGGGGCTCCCGTAAGCCTCCTGGGGGCAATCAGCCCCAGCATTTT

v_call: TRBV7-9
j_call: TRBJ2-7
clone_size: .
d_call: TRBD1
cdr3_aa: CASGDSPLSARQYF
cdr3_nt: TGTGCCAGCGGGGACAGCCCCCTGTCCGCGAGGCAGTACTTC

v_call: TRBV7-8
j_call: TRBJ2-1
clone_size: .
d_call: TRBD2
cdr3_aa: CASSLAPSGNYNEQFF
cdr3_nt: TGTGCCAGCAGCTTAGCCCCTAGCGGGAACTACAATGAGCAGTTCTTC

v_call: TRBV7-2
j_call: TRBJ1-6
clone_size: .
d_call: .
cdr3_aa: CASSLRLASPLHF
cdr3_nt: TGTGCCAGCAGCTTACGGCTAGCTTCACCCCTCCACTTT

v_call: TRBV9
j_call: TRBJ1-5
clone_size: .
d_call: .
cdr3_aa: CASSRTTGRQPQHF
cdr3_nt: TGTGCCAGCAGCCGGACGACGGGACGTCAGCCCCAGCATTTT

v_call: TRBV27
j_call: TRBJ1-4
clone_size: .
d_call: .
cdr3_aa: CASSLGGLYGGEKLFF
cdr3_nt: TGTGCCAGCAGTTTAGGGGGACTATATGGCGGCGAAAAACTGTTTTTT

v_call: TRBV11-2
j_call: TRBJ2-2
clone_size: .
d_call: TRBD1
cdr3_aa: CASSSQGPGELFF
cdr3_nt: TGTGCCAGCAGCTCACAGGGGCCCGGGGAGCTGTTTTTT

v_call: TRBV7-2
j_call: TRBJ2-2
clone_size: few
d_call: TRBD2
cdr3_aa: CASSLVAAGDTGELFF
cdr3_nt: TGTGCCAGCAGCTTAGTAGCGGCGGGAGACACCGGGGAGCTGTTTTTT

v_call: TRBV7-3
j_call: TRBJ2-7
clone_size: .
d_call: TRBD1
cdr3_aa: CASSQGQGPYEQYF
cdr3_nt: TGTGCCAGCAGCCAAGGACAGGGCCCCTACGAGCAGTACTTC

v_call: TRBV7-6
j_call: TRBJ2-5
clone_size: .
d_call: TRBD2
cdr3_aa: CASSLAFAGEETQYF
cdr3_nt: TGTGCCAGCAGCTTAGCGTTTGCGGGAGAAGAGACCCAATACTTC

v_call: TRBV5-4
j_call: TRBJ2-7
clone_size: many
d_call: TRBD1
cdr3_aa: CASSTGGFYEQYF
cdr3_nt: TGTGCCAGCAGCACAGGGGGCTTTTACGAGCAGTACTTC

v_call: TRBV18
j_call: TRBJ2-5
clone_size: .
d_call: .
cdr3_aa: CASSPPSLTEETQYF
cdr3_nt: TGTGCCAGCTCACCACCGAGCCTCACCGAAGAGACCCAGTACTTC

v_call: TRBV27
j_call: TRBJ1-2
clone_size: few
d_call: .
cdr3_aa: CASSITGSYGYTF
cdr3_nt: TGTGCCAGCAGCATCACAGGGAGCTATGGCTACACCTTC

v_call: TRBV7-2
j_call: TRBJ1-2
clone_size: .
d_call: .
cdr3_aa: CASSPGPAGGYTF
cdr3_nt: TGTGCCAGCAGCCCCGGGCCCGCCGGCGGCTACACCTTC

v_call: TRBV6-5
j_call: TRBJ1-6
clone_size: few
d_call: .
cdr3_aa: CASSSGVTYNSPLHF
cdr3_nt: TGTGCCAGCAGTTCGGGGGTGACCTATAATTCACCCCTCCACTTT

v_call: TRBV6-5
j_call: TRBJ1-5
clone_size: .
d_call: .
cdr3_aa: CASSYSPSGGQPQHF
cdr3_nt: TGTGCCAGCAGTTACTCCCCATCGGGGGGTCAGCCCCAGCATTTT

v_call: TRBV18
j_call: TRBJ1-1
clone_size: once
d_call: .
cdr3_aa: CASSLRPGAGNTEAFF
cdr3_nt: TGTGCCAGCTCCCTGCGACCGGGGGCCGGGAACACTGAAGCTTTCTTT

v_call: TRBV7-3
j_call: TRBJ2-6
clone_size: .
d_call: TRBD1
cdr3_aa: CASSSQQGAGANVLTF
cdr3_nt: TGTGCCAGCAGCTCCCAACAGGGGGCTGGGGCCAACGTCCTGACTTTC